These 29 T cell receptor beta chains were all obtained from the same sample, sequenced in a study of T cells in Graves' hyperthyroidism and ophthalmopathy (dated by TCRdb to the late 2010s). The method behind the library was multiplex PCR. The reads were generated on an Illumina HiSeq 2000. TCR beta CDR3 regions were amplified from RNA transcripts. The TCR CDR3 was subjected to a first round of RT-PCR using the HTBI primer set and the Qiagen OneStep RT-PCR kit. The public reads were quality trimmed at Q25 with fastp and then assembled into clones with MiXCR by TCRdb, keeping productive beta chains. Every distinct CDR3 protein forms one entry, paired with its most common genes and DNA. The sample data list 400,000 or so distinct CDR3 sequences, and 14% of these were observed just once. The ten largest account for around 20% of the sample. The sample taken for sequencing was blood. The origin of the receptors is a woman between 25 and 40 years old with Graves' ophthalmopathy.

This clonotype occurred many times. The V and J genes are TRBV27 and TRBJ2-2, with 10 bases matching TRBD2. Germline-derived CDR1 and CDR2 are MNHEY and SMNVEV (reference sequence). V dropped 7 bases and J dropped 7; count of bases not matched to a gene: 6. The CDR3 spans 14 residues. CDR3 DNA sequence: TGTGCCAGCACCTCTAGCGGGGGCGGCGGGGAGCTGTTTTTT. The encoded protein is CASTSSGGGGELFF.

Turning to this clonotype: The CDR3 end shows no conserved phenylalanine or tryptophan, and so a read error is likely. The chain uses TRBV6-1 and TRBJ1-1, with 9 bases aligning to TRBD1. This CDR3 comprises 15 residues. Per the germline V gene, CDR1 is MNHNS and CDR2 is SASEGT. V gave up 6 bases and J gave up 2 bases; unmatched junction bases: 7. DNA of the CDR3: TGTGCCAGCAGCAAGACACAGGGGGCCAACACTGAAGCTTTCCTT. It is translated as CASSKTQGANTEAFL.

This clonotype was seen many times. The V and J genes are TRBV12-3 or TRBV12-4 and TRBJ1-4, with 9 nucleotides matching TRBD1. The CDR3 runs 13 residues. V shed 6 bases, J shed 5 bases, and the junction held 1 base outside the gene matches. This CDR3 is CASRGTGNEKLFF. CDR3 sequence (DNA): TGTGCCAGCAGAGGGACAGGGAATGAAAAACTGTTTTTT.

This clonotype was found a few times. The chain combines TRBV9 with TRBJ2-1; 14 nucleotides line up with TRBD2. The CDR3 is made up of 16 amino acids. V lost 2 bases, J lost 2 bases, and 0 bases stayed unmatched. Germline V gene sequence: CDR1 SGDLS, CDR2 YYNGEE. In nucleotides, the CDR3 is TGTGCCAGCAGCGTGGGACTAGCGGGGGCCTACAATGAGCAGTTCTTC. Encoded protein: CASSVGLAGAYNEQFF. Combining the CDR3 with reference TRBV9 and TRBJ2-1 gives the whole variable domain DSGVTQTPKHLITATGQRVTLRCSPRSGDLSVYWYQQSLDQGLQFLIQYYNGEERAKGNILERFSAQQFPDLHSELNLSSLELGDSALYFCASSVGLAGAYNEQFFGPGTRLTVL.

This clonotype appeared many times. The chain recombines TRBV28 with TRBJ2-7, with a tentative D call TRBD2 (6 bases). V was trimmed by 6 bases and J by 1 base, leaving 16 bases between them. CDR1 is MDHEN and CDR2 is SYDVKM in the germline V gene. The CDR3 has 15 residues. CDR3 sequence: CASREQAAGSYEQYF. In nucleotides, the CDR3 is TGTGCCAGCAGGGAACAGGCCGCGGGATCCTACGAGCAGTACTTC.

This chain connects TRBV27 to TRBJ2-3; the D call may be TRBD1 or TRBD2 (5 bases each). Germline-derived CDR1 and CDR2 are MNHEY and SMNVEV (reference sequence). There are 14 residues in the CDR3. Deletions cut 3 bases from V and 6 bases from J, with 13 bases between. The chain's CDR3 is CASSLGVWTDTQYF. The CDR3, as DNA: TGTGCCAGCAGTTTGGGGGTGTGGACCGATACGCAGTATTTT.

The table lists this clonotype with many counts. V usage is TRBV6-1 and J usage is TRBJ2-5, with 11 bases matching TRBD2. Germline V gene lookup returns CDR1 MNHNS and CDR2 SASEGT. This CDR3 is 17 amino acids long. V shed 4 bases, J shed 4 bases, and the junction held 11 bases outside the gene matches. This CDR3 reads CASSALAGGSLAETQYF. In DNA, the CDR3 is TGTGCCAGCAGTGCGCTAGCGGGGGGCTCTCTGGCAGAGACCCAGTACTTC.

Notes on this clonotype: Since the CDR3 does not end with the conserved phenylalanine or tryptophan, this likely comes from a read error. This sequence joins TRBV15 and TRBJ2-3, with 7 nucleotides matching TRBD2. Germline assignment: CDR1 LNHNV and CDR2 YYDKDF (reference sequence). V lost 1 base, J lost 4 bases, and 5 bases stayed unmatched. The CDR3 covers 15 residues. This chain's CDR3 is CATSRGAGESDTQYS. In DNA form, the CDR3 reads TGTGCCACCAGCAGAGGGGCGGGGGAGTCAGATACGCAGTATTCT.

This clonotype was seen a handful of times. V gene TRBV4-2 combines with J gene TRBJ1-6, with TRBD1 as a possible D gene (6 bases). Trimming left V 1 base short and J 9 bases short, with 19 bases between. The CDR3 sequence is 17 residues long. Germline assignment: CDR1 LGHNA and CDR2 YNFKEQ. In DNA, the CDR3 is TGTGCCAGCAGCCAAGTTGGGTTCAGGGGAGAAAGTTCACCCCTCCACTTT. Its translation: CASSQVGFRGESSPLHF.

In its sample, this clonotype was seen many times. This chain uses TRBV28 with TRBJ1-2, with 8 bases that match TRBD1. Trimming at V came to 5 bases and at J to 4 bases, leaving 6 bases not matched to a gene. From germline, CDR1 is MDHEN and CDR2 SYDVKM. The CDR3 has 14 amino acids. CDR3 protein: CASSGRQGIYGYTF. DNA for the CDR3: TGTGCCAGCAGTGGTCGACAGGGGATCTATGGCTACACCTTC.

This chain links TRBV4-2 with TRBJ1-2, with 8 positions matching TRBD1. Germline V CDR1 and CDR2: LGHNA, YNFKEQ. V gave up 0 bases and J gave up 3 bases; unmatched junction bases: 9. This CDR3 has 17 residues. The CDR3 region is CASSQDDRTGKYYGYTF. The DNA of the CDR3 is TGTGCCAGCAGCCAAGATGATCGGACAGGGAAGTACTATGGCTACACCTTC.

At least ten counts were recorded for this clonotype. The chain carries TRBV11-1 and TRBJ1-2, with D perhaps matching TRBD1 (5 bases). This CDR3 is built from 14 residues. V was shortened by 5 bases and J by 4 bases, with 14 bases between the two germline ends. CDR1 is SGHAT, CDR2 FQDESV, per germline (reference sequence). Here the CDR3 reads CASSQGPLPYGYTF. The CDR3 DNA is TGTGCCAGCAGCCAGGGACCCCTCCCCTATGGCTACACCTTC.

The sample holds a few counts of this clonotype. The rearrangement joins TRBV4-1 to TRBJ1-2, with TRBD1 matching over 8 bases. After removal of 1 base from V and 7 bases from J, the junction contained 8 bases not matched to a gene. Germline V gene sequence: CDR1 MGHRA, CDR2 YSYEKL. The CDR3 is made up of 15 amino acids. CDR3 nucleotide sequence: TGCGCCAGCAGCCAAGGGACAGGGCTCCTATCTGGCTACACCTTC. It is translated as CASSQGTGLLSGYTF.

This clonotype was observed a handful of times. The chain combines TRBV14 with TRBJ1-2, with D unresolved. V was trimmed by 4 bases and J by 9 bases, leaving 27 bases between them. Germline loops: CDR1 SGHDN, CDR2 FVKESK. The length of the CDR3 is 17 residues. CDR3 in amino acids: CASSPRSPPGRSLSYTF. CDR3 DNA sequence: TGTGCCAGCAGCCCACGATCCCCTCCCGGCCGGAGCTTAAGCTACACCTTC.

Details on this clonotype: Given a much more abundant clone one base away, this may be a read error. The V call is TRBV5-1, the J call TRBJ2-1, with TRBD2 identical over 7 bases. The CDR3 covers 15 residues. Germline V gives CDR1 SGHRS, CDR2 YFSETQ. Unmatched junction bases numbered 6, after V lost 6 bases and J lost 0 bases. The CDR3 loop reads CASTPAGSSYNEQFF. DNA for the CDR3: TGCGCCAGCACTCCAGCGGGGAGCTCCTACAATGAGCAGTTCTTC.

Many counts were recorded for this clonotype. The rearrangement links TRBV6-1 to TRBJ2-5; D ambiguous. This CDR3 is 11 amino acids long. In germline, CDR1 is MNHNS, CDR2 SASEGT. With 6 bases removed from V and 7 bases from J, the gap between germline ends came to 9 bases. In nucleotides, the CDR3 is TGTGCCAGCAGCCCAGGTCTGACCCAGTACTTC. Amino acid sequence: CASSPGLTQYF.

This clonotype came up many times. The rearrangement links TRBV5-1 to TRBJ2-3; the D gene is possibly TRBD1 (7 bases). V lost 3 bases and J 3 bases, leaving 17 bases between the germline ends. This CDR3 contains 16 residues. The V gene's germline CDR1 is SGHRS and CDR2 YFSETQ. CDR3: CASSWRGQSRTDTQYF. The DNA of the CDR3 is TGCGCCAGCAGCTGGAGGGGACAGTCTAGGACAGATACGCAGTATTTT.

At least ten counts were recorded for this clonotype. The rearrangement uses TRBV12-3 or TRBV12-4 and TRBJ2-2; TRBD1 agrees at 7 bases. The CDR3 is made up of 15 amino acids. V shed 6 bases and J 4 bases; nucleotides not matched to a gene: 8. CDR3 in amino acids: CASRPMGQFTGELFF. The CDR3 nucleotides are TGTGCCAGCAGGCCCATGGGACAGTTCACCGGGGAGCTGTTTTTT.

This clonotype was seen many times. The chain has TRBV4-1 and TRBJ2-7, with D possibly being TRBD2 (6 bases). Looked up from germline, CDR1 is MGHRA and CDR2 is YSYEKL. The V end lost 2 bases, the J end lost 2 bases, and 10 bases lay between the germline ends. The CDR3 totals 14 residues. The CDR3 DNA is TGCGCCAGCAGCCAACCCGGGAGAACCTACGAGCAGTACTTC. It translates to CASSQPGRTYEQYF.

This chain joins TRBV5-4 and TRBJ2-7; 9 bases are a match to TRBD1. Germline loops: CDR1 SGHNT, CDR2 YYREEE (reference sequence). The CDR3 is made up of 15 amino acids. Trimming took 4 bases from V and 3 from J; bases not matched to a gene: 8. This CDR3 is CASSRWGTGNYEQYF. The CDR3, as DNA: TGTGCCAGCAGCCGGTGGGGGACAGGGAACTACGAGCAGTACTTC.

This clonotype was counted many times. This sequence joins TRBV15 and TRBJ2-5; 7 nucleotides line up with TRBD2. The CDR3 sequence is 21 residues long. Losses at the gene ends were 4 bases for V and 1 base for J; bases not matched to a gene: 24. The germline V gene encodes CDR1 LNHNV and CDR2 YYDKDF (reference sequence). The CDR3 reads CATSTQIPLWGGAILQETQYF. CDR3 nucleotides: TGTGCCACCAGCACTCAAATACCCCTCTGGGGGGGAGCTATCCTCCAAGAGACCCAGTACTTC.

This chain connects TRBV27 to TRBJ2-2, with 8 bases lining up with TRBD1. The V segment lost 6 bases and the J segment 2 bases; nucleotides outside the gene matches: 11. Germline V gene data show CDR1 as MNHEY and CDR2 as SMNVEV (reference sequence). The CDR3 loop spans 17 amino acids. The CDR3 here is CASRPRTGGINTGELFF. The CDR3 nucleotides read TGTGCCAGCAGGCCGAGAACAGGGGGGATAAACACCGGGGAGCTGTTTTTT.

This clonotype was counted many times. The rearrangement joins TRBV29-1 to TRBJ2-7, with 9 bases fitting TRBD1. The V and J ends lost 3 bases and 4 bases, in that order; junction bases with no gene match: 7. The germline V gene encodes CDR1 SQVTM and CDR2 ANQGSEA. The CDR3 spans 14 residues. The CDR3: CSVERRQGGYEQYF. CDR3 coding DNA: TGCAGCGTTGAGAGGAGACAGGGGGGGTACGAGCAGTACTTC.

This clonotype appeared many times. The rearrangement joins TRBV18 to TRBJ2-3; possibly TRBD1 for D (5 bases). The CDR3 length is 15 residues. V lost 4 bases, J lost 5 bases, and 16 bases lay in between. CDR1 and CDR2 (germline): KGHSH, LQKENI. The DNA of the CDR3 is TGTGCCAGCTCACAAAGCACAGGTCAACGAGATACGCAGTATTTT. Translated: CASSQSTGQRDTQYF. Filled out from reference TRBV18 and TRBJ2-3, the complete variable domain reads NAGVMQNPRHLVRRRGQEARLRCSPMKGHSHVYWYRQLPEEGLKFMVYLQKENIIDESGMPKERFSAEFPKEGPSILRIQQVVRGDSAAYFCASSQSTGQRDTQYFGPGTRLTVL.

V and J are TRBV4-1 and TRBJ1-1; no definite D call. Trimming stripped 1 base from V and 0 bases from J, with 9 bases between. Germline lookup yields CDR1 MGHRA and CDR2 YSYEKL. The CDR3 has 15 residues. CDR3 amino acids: CASSQAEGLNTEAFF. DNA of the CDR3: TGCGCCAGCAGCCAAGCCGAGGGCTTGAACACTGAAGCTTTCTTT.

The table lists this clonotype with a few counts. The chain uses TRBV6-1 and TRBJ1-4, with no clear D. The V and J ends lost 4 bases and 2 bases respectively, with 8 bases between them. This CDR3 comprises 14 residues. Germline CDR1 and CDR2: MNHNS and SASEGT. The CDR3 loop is CASSVRTTNEKLFF. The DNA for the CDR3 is TGTGCCAGCAGTGTTCGGACGACTAATGAAAAACTGTTTTTT.

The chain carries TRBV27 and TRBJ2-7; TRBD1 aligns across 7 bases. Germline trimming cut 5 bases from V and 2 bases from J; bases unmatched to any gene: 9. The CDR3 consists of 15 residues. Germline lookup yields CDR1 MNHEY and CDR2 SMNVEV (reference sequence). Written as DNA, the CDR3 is TGTGCCAGCAGTAAATCTCCGGGACAGACCTACGAGCAGTACTTC. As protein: CASSKSPGQTYEQYF.

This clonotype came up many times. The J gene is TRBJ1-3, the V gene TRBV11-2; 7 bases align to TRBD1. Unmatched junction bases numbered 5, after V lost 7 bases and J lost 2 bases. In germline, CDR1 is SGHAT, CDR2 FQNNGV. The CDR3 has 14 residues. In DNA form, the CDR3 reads TGTGCCAGCACCGTGACAGGGACTGGAAACACCATATATTTT. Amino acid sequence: CASTVTGTGNTIYF.

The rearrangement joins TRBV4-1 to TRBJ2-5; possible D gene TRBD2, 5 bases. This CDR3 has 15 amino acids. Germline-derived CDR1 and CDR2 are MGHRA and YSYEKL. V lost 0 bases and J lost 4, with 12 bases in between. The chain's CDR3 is CASSQESRVGETQYF. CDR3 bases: TGCGCCAGCAGCCAAGAATCGAGGGTTGGAGAGACCCAGTACTTC.